This TCR beta chain was identified during a study of T cells in Graves' hyperthyroidism and ophthalmopathy. The germline CDR1 and CDR2 sequences are MNHNY and SVGAGI (reference sequence). The CDR3 totals 15 residues. Amplification yielded TCR beta CDR3 regions, with RNA transcripts as the source. Researchers ran a first-round RT-PCR on the TCR CDR3 using the HTBI primer set. MiXCR, run by TCRdb on the multiplex PCR reads, gives a single entry per CDR3 protein. The sample yields a few hundred thousand distinct CDR3 sequences, around 42% seen once. About this clonotype: Being one base from a much bigger clone, this may be a read error.

The rearrangement joins TRBV6-6 to TRBJ2-7; D is perhaps TRBD2 (6 bases). The receptor's source is a woman in her late teens or twenties with Graves' hyperthyroidism. The specimen was peripheral blood or thyroid tissue (not recorded which). In DNA, the CDR3 is TGTGCCAGCAGTTACTTCGCCGGGACTTCCTACGGGCAGTACTTC. Residues: CASSYFAGTSYGQYF.